The source of this TCR beta chain is a study of beta chain features in type 1 diabetes. Study at large: There were approximately 100,000,000 sorted cells examined across all samples.

The V and J ends lost 0 bases and 4 bases, in that order; junction bases with no gene match: 7. The CDR3 runs to 19 residues. Germline loops: CDR1 LGHNA, CDR2 YNFKEQ. This clone was observed a handful of times. Its antigen is not known. Investigators reverse transcribed all isolated RNA, so they sequenced expressed TCRB transcripts. The average output of naive, central memory and regulatory T cell samples was several million reads. The assay was immunoSEQ multiplex PCR, and TCRdb's table has in-frame clones only and misses some. In the table there are roughly 500,000 clones, 30% of which are singletons. Study-level points and caveats: All four CD4+ subsets of Type 1 diabetes patients contained TCRB CDR3s that were moderately but significantly shorter.

This clonotype was sampled from a man between 18 and 29 years old in good health. The chain employs TRBV4-2 and TRBJ2-6, with TRBD2 identical over 12 bases. The sample consisted of naive CD4+ T cells from blood. The CDR3: CASSQDEASGRGGANVLTF. For the CDR3, the DNA is TGTGCCAGCAGCCAAGATGAGGCTAGCGGGAGGGGCGGGGCCAACGTCCTGACTTTC.